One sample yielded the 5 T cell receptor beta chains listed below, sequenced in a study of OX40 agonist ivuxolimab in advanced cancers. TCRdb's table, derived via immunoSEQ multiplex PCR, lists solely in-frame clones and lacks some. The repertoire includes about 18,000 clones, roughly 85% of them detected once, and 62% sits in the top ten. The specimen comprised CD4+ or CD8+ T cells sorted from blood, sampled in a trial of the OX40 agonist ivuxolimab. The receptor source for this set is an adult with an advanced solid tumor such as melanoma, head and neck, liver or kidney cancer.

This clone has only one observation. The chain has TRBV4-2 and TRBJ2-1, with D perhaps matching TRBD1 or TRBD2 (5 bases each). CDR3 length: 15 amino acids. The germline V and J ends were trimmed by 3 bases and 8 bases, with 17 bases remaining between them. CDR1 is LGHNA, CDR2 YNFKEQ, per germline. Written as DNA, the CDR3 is TGTGCCAGCAGCCACCCCGGGGCCGCGGGTTATGAGCAGTTCTTC. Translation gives CASSHPGAAGYEQFF.

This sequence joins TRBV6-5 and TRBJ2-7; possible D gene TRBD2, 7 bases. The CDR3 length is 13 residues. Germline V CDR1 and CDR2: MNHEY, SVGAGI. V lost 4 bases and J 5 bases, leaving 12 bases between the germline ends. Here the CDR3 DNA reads TGTGCCAGCAGTTCTACGGGGGGCCACGAGCAGTACTTC. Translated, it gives CASSSTGGHEQYF.

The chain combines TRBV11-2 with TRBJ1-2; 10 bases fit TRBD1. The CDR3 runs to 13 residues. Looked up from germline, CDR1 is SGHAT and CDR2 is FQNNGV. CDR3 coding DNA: TGTCAGGGACAGGGGTGGGCTAACTATGGCTACACCTTC. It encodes CQGQGWANYGYTF.

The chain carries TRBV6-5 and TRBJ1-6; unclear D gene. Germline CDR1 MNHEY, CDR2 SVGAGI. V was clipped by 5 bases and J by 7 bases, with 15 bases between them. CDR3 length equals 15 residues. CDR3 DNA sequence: TGTGCCAGCAGTGCTTTCGGGGATGAGAATTCACCCCTCCACTTT. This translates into CASSAFGDENSPLHF.

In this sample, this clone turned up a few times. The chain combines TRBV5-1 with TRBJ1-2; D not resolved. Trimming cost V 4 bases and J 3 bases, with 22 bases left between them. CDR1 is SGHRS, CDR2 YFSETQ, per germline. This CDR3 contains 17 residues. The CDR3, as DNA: TGCGCCAGCAGCCCCGCCGGTGGAGGGTTCGATGACTATGGCTACACCTTC. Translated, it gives CASSPAGGGFDDYGYTF.